This T cell receptor beta chain emerged from a study of blood T cell repertoires in COVID-19 (dated by TCRdb to 2018 to 2020). Notes on the research overall: Samples covering the acute and convalescent phases of COVID-19 were provided by collaborators in the United States, Italy and Spain. The prospective study material was composed of cDNA or gDNA derived from T cells, B-cell-depleted T cells, or PBMCs. Subjects who had been exposed to COVID-19, were actively infected with it, or had recovered from it provided the deeply sampled blood TCRbeta repertoires that made up the dataset. The repertoires were made available in a free public database intended to serve as a resource for research on the immune response to SARS-CoV-2. The samples were drawn from the first 160 participants of the ongoing ImmuneRACE study and from more than 1,000 subjects provided by 6 global collaborators. Sample metadata almost always included a de-identified subject ID, COVID-19 status, age in years and sex. HLA class I and class II types, where available, came from metadata supplied by the sample provider rather than from assay-based typing.

Participants in the prospective study were enrolled through a virtual design, were aged about 18 to 100 years, and lived in approximately 25 United States geographic areas. In the prospective study, participants were assigned to cohorts based on the clinical history participants reported in a screening survey and a study questionnaire. Recovered participants in ImmuneRACE Cohort 3 were defined as having two consecutive negative NP/OP PCR tests, clearance from a healthcare professional, or resolution of symptoms. In the prospective study, whole blood, serum and a nasopharyngeal or oropharyngeal swab were collected from each participant by mobile phlebotomists. Additional blood draws and questionnaires over an approximately two-month period could optionally be provided by prospective study participants. Prospective study blood samples were shipped either frozen or at room temperature before DNA extraction.

TCRbeta CDR3 regions were amplified from genomic DNA using the immunoSEQ Assay, a bias-controlled multiplex PCR. In the source study's methods: The number of nucleated cells in each sample was estimated from the amplification of reference gene primers within the assay. To quantify the absolute abundance of each unique TCRbeta CDR3 rearrangement, sequence reads were collapsed and filtered. For each sample, productive Simpson clonality was calculated by taking the square root of Simpson's diversity index across productive rearrangements. Not all clones reach the TCRdb copy of this immuneACCESS table, which keeps in-frame sequences only. Checked studies attribute under half of the gap to unresolved V genes and leave the rest unexplained. V and J calls and clone size are as listed in that table; D and trimming were resolved from the DNA. The sample table holds 200,000 or so clones, of which less than 90% were seen once. The ten largest account for 2.5% to 3% of the sample.

On this clone itself: Its antigen has not been determined. Qualities for individual bases were not recorded, and no much larger clone is one base off.

CDR1 SGHNT and CDR2 YENEEA were looked up in the germline V gene. The junction carries 11 bases between V and J, which are trimmed by 5 bases and 0 bases respectively. From its cysteine to its phenylalanine, the CDR3 spans 15 amino acids. CDR3 DNA only is kept here, 45 bases in frame from base 1. General findings and caveats noted by the study authors: How much clinical and demographic metadata was included differed by source and by participant, and the metadata was provided uncurated.

The chain is assembled from TRBV11-3 and TRBJ1-3; the D gene is possibly TRBD1, with 6 bases matching. The source of this sequence is a woman in her 30s who had recovered from COVID-19. The sample was PBMCs or T cells enriched from blood (not recorded which). The bases are TGTGCCAGCAGCCCGGGGGGCTCCTCTGGAAACACCATATATTTT. This translates into CASSPGGSSGNTIYF. The CDR3 plus the reference TRBV11-3 and TRBJ1-3 genes for the other parts give the full variable domain: EAGVVQSPRYKIIEKKQPVAFWCNPISGHNTLYWYLQNLGQGPELLIRYENEEAVDDSQLPKDRFSAERLKGVDSTLKIQPAELGDSAVYLCASSPGGSSGNTIYFGEGSWLTVV.